This TCR beta chain was sequenced during a study of blood T cell repertoires in COVID-19. CDR3 size: 15 residues. Germline CDR1 reads LGHDT; CDR2 reads YNNKEL (reference sequence). V was trimmed by 0 bases and J by 6 bases, leaving 12 bases between them. Profiled with immunoSEQ multiplex PCR; TCRdb holds only in-frame clones, not every one. Altogether approximately 180,000 clones are present, over 75% being singletons, with the ten largest covering 0.5% to 0.55%. Input material: peripheral blood. This chain joins TRBV3-1 (or the pseudogene TRBV3-2) and TRBJ2-1; maybe TRBD2 (5 bases). The source is a man aged 45-60 years with acute or convalescent COVID-19. Written as DNA, the CDR3 is TGTGCCAGCAGCCAAGATCTGGTTAGCGCCAATGAGCAGTTCTTC. Translated: CASSQDLVSANEQFF.